This TCR beta chain stems from a study of cytomegalovirus exposure and HLA in healthy donors (dated by TCRdb to between 2016 and 2019). With respect to the entire study: An earlier analysis of 587 of the donors reported 276 Gb of sequence data and around 120 million unique TCR beta sequences from around 200 million T cells. An early release covering 550 to 700 HLA-typed donors comprised roughly 300 gigabases of sequencing data and 85 million to 100 million unique TCR sequences. Of the roughly 400 genotyped donors, roughly 85% fell in the genetic ancestry cluster associated with self-reported Caucasian donors. The study was designed to test whether signatures of past pathogen exposure could be identified by cataloging public T cell receptors. The T cell repertoires of several hundred subjects were profiled by immunosequencing and related to cytomegalovirus serostatus. A separate validation cohort of over a hundred different subjects was used in addition to the approximately 640-subject first cohort. High-throughput TCR immunosequencing, statistical association of individual TCRs with disease status, and machine learning were combined to predict cytomegalovirus infection status. To study patterns of TCR occurrence, a later analysis re-analyzed previously published TCR beta repertoires from 500 to 850 donors and added high-resolution HLA genotyping. In the later analysis, no new phenotypic data were used to find candidate immune exposures; instead, reliance was placed on TCR beta sequences and their occurrence across donors. In an earlier analysis of 587 of the donors, high-throughput TCR beta sequencing was used to judge whether each TCR beta V gene segment behaved as functional or pseudogenic. Alongside the repertoire data, information on donor age, sex, ethnicity and CMV serostatus was compiled. A later genetic analysis used genome-wide SNP genotypes for about 55% of the 666 donors, treating that subset as a discovery cohort. Every discovery cohort repertoire had been produced on one sequencing platform. Both class I and class II loci were covered by HLA typing, at four-digit resolution. Typing coverage varied by locus: roughly 620-640 donors for A, B, C, DRB1 and DQB1; approximately 560 for DQA1; approximately 610 for DPA1; some 470 for DPB1. Five DR-DQ haplotypes were treated as single units for association and clustering because of strong linkage in the cohort. Among about 360 genotyped donors of the cohort, an average of 235,054 unique TCR beta nucleotide sequences were sequenced per donor, around 18% of them non-productive.

Comments on this clone: No cognate antigen has been identified for it. The record has no base qualities; no much larger clone is one base away.

CDR3 length: 14 amino acids, cysteine to phenylalanine. Solely the CDR3 DNA is kept, with 42 bases framed from the first base. V is shortened by 7 bases, J by 1 base, and the region joining them spans 13 bases. CDR1 is given as MNHEY and CDR2 as SVGAGI, both from the germline V gene. General findings and caveats noted by the study authors: Some IMGT-functional V segments, including TRBV6-2 and TRBV6-3, could not be told apart with the 87-base-pair reads, so those segments were excluded. In an earlier analysis of some 500 of the donors, most TCR beta V segments were observed in productive rearrangements about 87% or about 30% of the time, broadly matching IMGT annotations. Presence/absence analyses assumed roughly uniform sequencing depth across donors, an assumption that may not hold. A later analysis found that most CMV-associated TCR beta chains appeared HLA-restricted, with HLA associations seemingly driven largely by CMV exposure. In the study, about 150 TCR beta chains were listed as associated with cytomegalovirus. Because counts were too low, seventeen rarely observed V segments, including chromosome 9 orphons, were left out of the earlier analysis of 500 to 650 of the donors. Specific HLA alleles were associated with over 15,000 TCR beta sequences at a false discovery rate of 0.05 in a later analysis. Correlated functional status among segregating V segments might reflect linkage disequilibrium, but an unknown experimental factor could not be ruled out. According to a later analysis, TCR association rates differed among HLA loci, with DRB1 alleles showing the most associated TCRs and HLA-C alleles showing the fewest. A further reported finding was that TCR beta sequences accurately predicted the HLA-A and HLA-B alleles for most subjects in the first cohort. A group of highly shared sequence variants was considered likely to be a technical artifact of the sequencing pipeline. In both the original and validation cohorts, the classifier was reported to diagnose cytomegalovirus status with high specificity and sensitivity. Several of the top co-occurrence clusters appeared to be linked to parvovirus B19, influenza, CMV and Epstein-Barr virus, according to a later analysis. According to a later genetic analysis, donors in an Asian-associated ancestry cluster had fewer N-insertions in productive TCRs than the approximately 650-donor mean. Most TCR sequences were observed very rarely across donors, whereas some public TCRs were present in many individuals. Because HLA typing was missing for some donors at each locus, association tests included only the typed subset. In a later genetic analysis, a missense DCLRE1C variant was associated with V-gene and J-gene trimming of TCR beta chains, and the association was replicated in an independent cohort. The only immune exposure information available for the cohort was CMV serostatus. In a later analysis, HLA-associated TCR beta chains were found to be more clonally expanded and to have lower generation probabilities than equally common non-associated chains. In vitro tests confirmed that a few of the cytomegalovirus-associated TCR beta chains recognize cytomegalovirus antigens. Assigning TCR associations to individual alleles was difficult when HLA alleles, especially DR and DQ, strongly co-occurred. According to the authors, the approach could potentially be generalized to other disease states and immunological phenotypes. In this cohort, only TCR beta chains were sequenced, and detectable features were limited by the absence of alpha or paired-chain data.

The cohort was made up of approximately 700 healthy bone marrow donors. Cohort members were all nominally healthy when sampled, although unrecorded immune exposures were likely present. Of the roughly 670 cohort members, around 300 had a positive CMV serostatus and just over 350 had a negative one, while no CMV serostatus was recorded for the donor. A peripheral blood sample was provided by each donor, and peripheral blood mononuclear cells were used for TCR beta sequencing. Genomic DNA was extracted from the blood cell samples with the Qiagen DNeasy Blood Extraction Kit. Receptors were amplified or captured by the immunoSEQ multiplex PCR assay. The multiplex PCR relied on a mix of 60 forward primers for TCR Vbeta segments and 13 reverse primers for TCR Jbeta segments. A multiplex PCR assay on genomic DNA amplified the CDR3 region of rearranged TCR beta genes. On the Illumina HiSeq System, the amplified TCR beta libraries were sequenced as 87-base-pair reads. The original pipeline was this. A later analysis tallied about 77 million unique TCR beta chains across the 650 to 750 repertoires, and around 12 million of those chains were shared by two or more donors. A nearest-neighbor algorithm error-corrected the raw reads and collapsed the reads into unique sequences, merging closely related sequences to remove PCR and sequencing errors. Alignment of CDR3 sequences to IMGT reference sequences was used to assign V, D and J gene segments. Each retained sequence needed at least a six-nucleotide match to both a V gene segment and a J gene segment. Rearrangements were classified as productive when the CDR3 lacked stop codons and remained in frame with V and J, and all other rearrangements were classified as non-productive. Following IMGT convention, CDR3 was defined as the stretch from the second conserved V-encoded cysteine up to the conserved J-encoded phenylalanine. The earlier analysis of about 560 of the donors excluded any sequence lacking an unambiguous match to a single V gene segment. In an earlier analysis of a few hundred of the donors, a V segment was called functional when productive rearrangements were above 56.7%, and segregating when the standard deviation between donors exceeded 5%. A statistical classification framework was built for diagnosing cytomegalovirus status from the catalog of TCR beta chain sequences. V and J gene assignment, in a later analysis, came from comparing TCR nucleotide sequences with IMGT/GENE-DB human TR gene sequences. The TCRdist pipeline was used in a later analysis to assign CDR3 sequences and most-parsimonious VDJ recombination scenarios. In a later analysis, every TCR beta chain was defined by the combination of its CDR3 amino acid sequence and its V-gene family, and reads without a unique V-gene family were dropped. To address suspected cross-contamination and a sequencing artifact, a later analysis removed approximately 590 highly shared, low-generation-probability nucleotide sequences. For each public chain, a later analysis derived a clonal expansion index from normalized ranks of inferred template counts within each repertoire. A later analysis computed generation probabilities with a VDJ recombination model fitted to out-of-frame rearrangements, and checked the results against IGoR. In a later analysis, hypergeometric tests were used to score TCR-TCR, TCR-HLA and TCR-CMV co-occurrence, with a repertoire-size bias correction applied to TCR pairs. To estimate false discovery rates, a later analysis permuted the HLA or CMV assignments 20 times. In a later analysis, co-occurring TCRs were grouped using DBSCAN, with TCRdist sequence similarity added in when clustering inside HLA-allele-positive subsets. For co-occurrence clustering, repertoires with fewer than 30,000 or more than 120,000 public chains were excluded, along with roughly 5 repertoires with anomalous nucleotide sharing. As stored in TCRdb, this immuneACCESS dataset retains in-frame rearrangements with V and J assigned. A fraction of the clones does not appear; measured against another copy, unresolved V genes explain less than half of the discrepancy, and the remainder lacks a known reason. V, J and clone size derive from that table, while D and trimming were established from the DNA sequence. The sample records roughly 70,000 clones, 74% of which are singletons. The ten largest clones capture about an eighth of the sample.

The TCR was taken from a human donor in good health. What was sequenced was PBMCs. This chain joins TRBV6-5 to TRBJ1-1; the D region possibly corresponds to TRBD1 (5 bases align). The CDR3 has the sequence CASISGTPNTEAFF. The DNA is as follows: TGTGCCAGCATTTCCGGGACTCCGAACACTGAAGCTTTCTTT.